The T cell receptor (beta chain) described here comes from a study of beta chain features in type 1 diabetes. This clone has only a few counts. Of the isolated RNA, all was reverse transcribed, and so the sequenced material was expressed TCRB transcripts. The table came from immunoSEQ multiplex PCR; TCRdb's copy has only in-frame clones and leaves some out. The profile covers under 250,000 clones, with 25% to 30% appearing a single time and roughly 4% taken by the ten largest. CDR1 is SGHTA, CDR2 FQGNSA, per germline. CDR3 length equals 14 residues. Trimming cost V 3 bases and J 3 bases; bases outside gene matches: 3.

V is TRBV7-2 and J is TRBJ2-3; 7 nucleotides align to TRBD2. The sequenced material came from central memory CD4+ T cells from blood. The receptor comes from a man aged 30 to 39 in good health. CDR3 nucleotides: TGTGCCAGCAGCTTCGGCGGGGGTACAGATACGCAGTATTTT. Protein: CASSFGGGTDTQYF. The full variable domain, its missing parts supplied by reference TRBV7-2 and TRBJ2-3, is GAGVSQSPSNKVTEKGKDVELRCDPISGHTALYWYRQSLGQGLEFLIYFQGNSAPDKSGLPSDRFSAERTGGSVSTLTIQRTQQEDSAVYLCASSFGGGTDTQYFGPGTRLTVL.